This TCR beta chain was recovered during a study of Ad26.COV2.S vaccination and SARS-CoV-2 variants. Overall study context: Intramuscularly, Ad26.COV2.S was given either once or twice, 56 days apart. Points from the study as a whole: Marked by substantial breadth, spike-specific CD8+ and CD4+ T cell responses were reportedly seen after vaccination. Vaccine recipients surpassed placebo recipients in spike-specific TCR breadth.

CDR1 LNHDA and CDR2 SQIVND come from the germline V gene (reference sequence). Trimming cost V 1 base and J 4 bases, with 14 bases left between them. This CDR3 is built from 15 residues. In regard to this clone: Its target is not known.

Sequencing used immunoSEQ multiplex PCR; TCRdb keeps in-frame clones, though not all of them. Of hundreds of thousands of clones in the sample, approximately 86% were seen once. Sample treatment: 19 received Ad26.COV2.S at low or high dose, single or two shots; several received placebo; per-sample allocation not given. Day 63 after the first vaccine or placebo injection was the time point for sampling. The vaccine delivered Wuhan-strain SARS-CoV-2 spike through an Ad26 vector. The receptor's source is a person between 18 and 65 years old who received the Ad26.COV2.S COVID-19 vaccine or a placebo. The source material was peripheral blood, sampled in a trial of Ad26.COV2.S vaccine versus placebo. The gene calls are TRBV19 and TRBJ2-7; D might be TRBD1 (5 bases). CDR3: CASSIAMAGKYEQYF. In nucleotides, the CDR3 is TGTGCCAGTAGTATAGCGATGGCAGGGAAATACGAGCAGTACTTC. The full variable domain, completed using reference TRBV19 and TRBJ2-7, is DGGITQSPKYLFRKEGQNVTLSCEQNLNHDAMYWYRQDPGQGLRLIYYSQIVNDFQKGDIAEGYSVSREKKESFPLTVTSAQKNPTAFYLCASSIAMAGKYEQYFGPGTRLTVT.